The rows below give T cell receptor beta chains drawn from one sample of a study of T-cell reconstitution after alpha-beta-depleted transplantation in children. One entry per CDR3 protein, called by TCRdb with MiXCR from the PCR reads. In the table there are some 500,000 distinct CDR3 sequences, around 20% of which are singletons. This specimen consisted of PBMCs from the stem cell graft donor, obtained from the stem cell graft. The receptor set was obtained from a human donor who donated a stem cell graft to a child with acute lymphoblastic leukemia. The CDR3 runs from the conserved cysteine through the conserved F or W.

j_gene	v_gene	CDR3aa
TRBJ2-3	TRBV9	CASSDTGWGRASTDTQYF
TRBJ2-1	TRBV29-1	CSVARIPGQGANEQFF
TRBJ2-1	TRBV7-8	CASSLQGDLYNEQFF
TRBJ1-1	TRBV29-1	CSVRAFDRAGNTEAFF
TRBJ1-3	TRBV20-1	CSAQSNTPGNTIYF
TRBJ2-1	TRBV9	CASSVEGPSNEQFF
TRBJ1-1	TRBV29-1	CSVVPRVPITEAFF
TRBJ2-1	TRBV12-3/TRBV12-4	CASRFRRGKNEQFF
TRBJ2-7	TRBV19	CASSISIGTSAYEQYF
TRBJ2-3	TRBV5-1	CASSFWPTGDTDTQYF
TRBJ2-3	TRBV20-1	CSARKAPGEWGTDTQYF
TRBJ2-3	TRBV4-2	CASSQDRFGGRVTDTQYF
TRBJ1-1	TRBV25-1	CASRGVGTEAFF
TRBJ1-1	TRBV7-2	CASSLVGAMNTEAFF
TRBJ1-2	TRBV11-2	CASSPPEGIYGYTF
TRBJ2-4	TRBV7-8	CASSSLRGSFNIQYF
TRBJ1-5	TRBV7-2	CASSLEAGYGNQPQHF